This record looks at one T cell receptor beta chain sequence and its context. Its antigen is undetermined. This specimen comes from a study of Ad26.COV2.S vaccination and SARS-CoV-2 variants. Study background: The Ad26.COV2.S arm of the COV1001 trial was where the donor was placed. Administration of Ad26.COV2.S was intramuscular, either once or twice 56 days apart. The study, taken as a whole, reports: Reported post-vaccination CD8+ and CD4+ T cell responses to spike showed substantial breadth.

Stated treatment: 15 to 20 received Ad26.COV2.S at low or high dose, single or two shots; a few received placebo; per-sample allocation not given. Day 63 after the first injection of vaccine or placebo was the sampling time. Sequenced by immunoSEQ multiplex PCR; TCRdb stores in-frame clones only, minus some. Among about 410,000 clones listed, 92% were seen once. Germline loops: CDR1 SNHLY, CDR2 FYNNEI. The CDR3 totals 13 residues. Between the trimmed V and J ends, which lost 3 bases and 8 bases, there was a span of 11 bases. This rearrangement joins TRBV2 to TRBJ2-4; D is uncertain. The clonotype comes from a person aged 18-65 years who received the Ad26.COV2.S COVID-19 vaccine or a placebo. The source material was peripheral blood, sampled in a trial of Ad26.COV2.S vaccine versus placebo. The CDR3 reads CASSESQKHIQYF. DNA for the CDR3: TGTGCCAGCAGTGAGTCCCAGAAGCACATTCAGTACTTC.